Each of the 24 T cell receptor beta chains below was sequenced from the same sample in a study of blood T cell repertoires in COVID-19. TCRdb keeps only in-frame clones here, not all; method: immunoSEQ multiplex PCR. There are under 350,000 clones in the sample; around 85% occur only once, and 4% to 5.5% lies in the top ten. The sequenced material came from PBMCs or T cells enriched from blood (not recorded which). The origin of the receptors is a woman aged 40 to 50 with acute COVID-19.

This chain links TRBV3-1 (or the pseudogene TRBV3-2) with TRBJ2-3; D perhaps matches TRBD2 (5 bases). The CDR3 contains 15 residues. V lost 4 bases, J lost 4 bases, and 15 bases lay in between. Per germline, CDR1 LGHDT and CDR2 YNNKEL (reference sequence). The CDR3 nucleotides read TGTGCCAGCAGCCGAGGGTGGAAGAGCCCAGATACGCAGTATTTT. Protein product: CASSRGWKSPDTQYF.

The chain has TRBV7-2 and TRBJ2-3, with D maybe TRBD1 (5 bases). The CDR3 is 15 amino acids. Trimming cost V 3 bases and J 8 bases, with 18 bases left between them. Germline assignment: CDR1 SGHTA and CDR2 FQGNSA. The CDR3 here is CASSLGPGRVGTQYF. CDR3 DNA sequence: TGTGCCAGCAGCTTGGGCCCGGGCAGGGTCGGTACGCAGTATTTT.

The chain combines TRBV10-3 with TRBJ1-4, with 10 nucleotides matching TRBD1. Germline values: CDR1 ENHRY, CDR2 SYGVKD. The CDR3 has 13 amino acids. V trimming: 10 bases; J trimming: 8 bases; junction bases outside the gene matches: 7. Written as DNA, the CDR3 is TGTGCCACACGACAGGGGGCGGTCGAAAAACTGTTTTTT. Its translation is CATRQGAVEKLFF.

CDR3 sequence reads: CASSPGGSDGYTF. The DNA for the CDR3 is TGTGCCAGCTCACCCGGGGGAAGCGATGGCTACACCTTC. V and J are TRBV18 and TRBJ1-2; weak D call: TRBD1 (5 bases). V was cut by 3 bases and J by 6 bases, with 11 bases left in between. The germline CDR1 and CDR2 sequences are KGHSH and LQKENI. This CDR3 is 13 amino acids long.

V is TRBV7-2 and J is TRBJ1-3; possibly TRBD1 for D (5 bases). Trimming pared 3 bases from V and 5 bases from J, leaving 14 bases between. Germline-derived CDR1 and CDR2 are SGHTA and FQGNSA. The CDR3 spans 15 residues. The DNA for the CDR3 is TGTGCCAGCAGCTTTTCGGCAGGGCCCAGAAACACCATATATTTT. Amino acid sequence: CASSFSAGPRNTIYF.

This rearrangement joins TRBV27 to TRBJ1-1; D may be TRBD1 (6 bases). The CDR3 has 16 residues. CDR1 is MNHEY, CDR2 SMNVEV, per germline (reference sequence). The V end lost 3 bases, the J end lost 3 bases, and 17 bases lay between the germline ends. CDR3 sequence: CASSFKGRGSDTEAFF. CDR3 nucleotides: TGTGCCAGCAGTTTTAAGGGCAGGGGTTCCGACACTGAAGCTTTCTTT.

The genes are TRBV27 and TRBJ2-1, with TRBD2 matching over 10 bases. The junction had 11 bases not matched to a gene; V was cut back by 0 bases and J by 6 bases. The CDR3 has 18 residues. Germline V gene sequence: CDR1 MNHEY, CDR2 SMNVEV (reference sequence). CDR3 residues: CASSLSIRAGGRVNEQFF. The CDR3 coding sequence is TGTGCCAGCAGTTTATCGATAAGAGCGGGAGGGCGAGTCAATGAGCAGTTCTTC.

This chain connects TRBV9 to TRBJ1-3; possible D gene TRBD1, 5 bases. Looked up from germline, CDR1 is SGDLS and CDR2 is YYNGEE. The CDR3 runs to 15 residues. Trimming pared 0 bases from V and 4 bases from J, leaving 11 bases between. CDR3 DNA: TGTGCCAGCAGCGTAGAAGGGGCAGGGGGAAACACCATATATTTT. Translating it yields CASSVEGAGGNTIYF.

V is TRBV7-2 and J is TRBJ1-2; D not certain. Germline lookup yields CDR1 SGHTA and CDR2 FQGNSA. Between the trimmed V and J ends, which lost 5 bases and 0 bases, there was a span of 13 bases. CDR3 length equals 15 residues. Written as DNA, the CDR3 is TGTGCCAGCAGCCAAACGGGAATAGCTAACTATGGCTACACCTTC. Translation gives CASSQTGIANYGYTF. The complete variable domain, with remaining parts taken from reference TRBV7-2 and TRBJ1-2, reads GAGVSQSPSNKVTEKGKDVELRCDPISGHTALYWYRQSLGQGLEFLIYFQGNSAPDKSGLPSDRFSAERTGGSVSTLTIQRTQQEDSAVYLCASSQTGIANYGYTFGSGTRLTVV.

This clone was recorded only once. The CDR3 loop is CASSPRLAGDNEQFF. The DNA of the CDR3 is TGTGCCAGCTCACCCCGACTAGCGGGAGACAATGAGCAGTTCTTC. The chain couples TRBV18 to TRBJ2-1; TRBD2 matches at 12 bases. The CDR3 sequence is 15 residues long. Germline CDR1 and CDR2: KGHSH and LQKENI. Trimming cost V 3 bases and J 5 bases; bases outside gene matches: 2.

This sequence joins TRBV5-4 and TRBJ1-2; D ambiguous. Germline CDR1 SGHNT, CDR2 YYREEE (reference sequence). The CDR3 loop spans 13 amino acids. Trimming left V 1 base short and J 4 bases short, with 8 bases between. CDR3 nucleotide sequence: TGTGCCAGCAGCTTGCGTACTTCCTATGGCTACACCTTC. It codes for CASSLRTSYGYTF. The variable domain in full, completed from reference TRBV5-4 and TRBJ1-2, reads ETGVTQSPTHLIKTRGQQVTLRCSSQSGHNTVSWYQQALGQGPQFIFQYYREEENGRGNFPPRFSGLQFPNYSSELNVNALELDDSALYLCASSLRTSYGYTFGSGTRLTVV.

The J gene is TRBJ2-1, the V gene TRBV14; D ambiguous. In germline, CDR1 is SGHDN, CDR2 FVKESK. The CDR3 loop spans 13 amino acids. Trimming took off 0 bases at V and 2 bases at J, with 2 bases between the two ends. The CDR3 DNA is TGTGCCAGCAGCCAAGATACCTACAATGAGCAGTTCTTC. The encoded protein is CASSQDTYNEQFF.

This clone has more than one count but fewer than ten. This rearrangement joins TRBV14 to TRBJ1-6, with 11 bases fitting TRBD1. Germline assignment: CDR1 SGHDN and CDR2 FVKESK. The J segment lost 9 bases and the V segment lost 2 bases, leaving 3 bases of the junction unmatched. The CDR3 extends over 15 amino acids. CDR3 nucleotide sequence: TGTGCCAGCAGCCAACCTGGACAGGGGGCTTCACCCCTCCACTTT. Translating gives CASSQPGQGASPLHF.

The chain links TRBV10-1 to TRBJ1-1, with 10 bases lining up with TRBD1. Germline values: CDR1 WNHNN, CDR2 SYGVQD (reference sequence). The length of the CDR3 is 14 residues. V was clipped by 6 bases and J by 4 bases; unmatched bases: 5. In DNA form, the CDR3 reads TGCGCCAGCAGGGAGGGACAGGGGATCACTGAAGCTTTCTTT. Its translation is CASREGQGITEAFF.

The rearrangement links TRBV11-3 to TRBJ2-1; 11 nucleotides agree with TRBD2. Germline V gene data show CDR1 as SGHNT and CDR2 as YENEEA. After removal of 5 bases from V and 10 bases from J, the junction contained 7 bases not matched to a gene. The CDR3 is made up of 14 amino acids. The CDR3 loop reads CASSHSGRAGEQFF. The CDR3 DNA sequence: TGTGCCAGCAGCCATAGCGGGAGGGCCGGCGAGCAGTTCTTC.

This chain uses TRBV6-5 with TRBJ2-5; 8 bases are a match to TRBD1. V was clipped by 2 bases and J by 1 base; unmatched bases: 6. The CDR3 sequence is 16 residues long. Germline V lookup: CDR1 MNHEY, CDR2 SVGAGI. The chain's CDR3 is CASSYAATGGQETQYF. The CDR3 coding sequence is TGTGCCAGCAGTTACGCGGCAACAGGGGGCCAAGAGACCCAGTACTTC.

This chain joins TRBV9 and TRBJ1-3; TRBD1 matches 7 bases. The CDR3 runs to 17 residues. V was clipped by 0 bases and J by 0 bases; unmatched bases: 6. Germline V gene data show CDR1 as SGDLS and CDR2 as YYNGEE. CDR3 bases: TGTGCCAGCAGCGTAGGGACAGGAGGCTACTCTGGAAACACCATATATTTT. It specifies CASSVGTGGYSGNTIYF.

The CDR3 protein is CASNLAASYNEQFF. Written as DNA, the CDR3 is TGTGCCAGCAATCTAGCGGCCTCCTACAATGAGCAGTTCTTC. This sequence joins TRBV28 and TRBJ2-1; 7 bases match TRBD2. V shed 7 bases and J 0 bases; nucleotides not matched to a gene: 3. The CDR3 length is 14 residues. Germline V CDR1 and CDR2: MDHEN, SYDVKM. Variable domain in full (rest from reference TRBV28 and TRBJ2-1): DVKVTQSSRYLVKRTGEKVFLECVQDMDHENMFWYRQDPGLGLRLIYFSYDVKMKEKGDIPEGYSVSREKKERFSLILESASTNQTSMYLCASNLAASYNEQFFGPGTRLTVL.

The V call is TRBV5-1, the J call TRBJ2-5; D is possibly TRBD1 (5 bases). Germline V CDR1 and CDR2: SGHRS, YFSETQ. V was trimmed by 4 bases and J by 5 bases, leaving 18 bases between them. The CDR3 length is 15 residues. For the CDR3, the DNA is TGCGCCAGCAGCGCCATGCAGGGAATTGGGGAGACCCAGTACTTC. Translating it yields CASSAMQGIGETQYF.

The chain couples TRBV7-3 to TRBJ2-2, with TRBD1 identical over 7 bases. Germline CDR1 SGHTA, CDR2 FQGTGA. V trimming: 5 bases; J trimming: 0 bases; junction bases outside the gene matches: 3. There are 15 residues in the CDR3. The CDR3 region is CASSQDRANTGELFF. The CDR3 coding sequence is TGTGCCAGCAGCCAAGACAGGGCGAACACCGGGGAGCTGTTTTTT.

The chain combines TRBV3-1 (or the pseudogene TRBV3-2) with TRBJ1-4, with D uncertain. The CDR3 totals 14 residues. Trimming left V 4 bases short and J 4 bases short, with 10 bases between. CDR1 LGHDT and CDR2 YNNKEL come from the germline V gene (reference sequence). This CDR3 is CASSLREINEKLFF. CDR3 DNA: TGTGCCAGCAGCCTGAGGGAGATTAATGAAAAACTGTTTTTT.

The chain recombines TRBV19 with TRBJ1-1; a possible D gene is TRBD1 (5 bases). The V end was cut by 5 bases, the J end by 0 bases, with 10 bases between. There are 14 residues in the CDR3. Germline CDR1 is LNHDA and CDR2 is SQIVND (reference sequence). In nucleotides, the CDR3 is TGTGCCAGTAGTCAAGACAGACTGAACACTGAAGCTTTCTTT. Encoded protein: CASSQDRLNTEAFF.

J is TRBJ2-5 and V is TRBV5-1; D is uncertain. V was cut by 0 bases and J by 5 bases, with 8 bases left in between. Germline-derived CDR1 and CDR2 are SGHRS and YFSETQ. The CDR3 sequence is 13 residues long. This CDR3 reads CASSLASSETQYF. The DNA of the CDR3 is TGCGCCAGCAGCTTGGCCAGTTCCGAGACCCAGTACTTC.

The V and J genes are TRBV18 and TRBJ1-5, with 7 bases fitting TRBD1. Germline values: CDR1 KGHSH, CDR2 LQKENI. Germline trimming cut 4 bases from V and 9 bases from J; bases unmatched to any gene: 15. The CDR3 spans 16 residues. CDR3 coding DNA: TGTGCCAGCTCACGAACCTCGGGCGGGAGGGGGCGGCCCCAGCATTTT. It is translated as CASSRTSGGRGRPQHF.